These 9 T cell receptor beta chains were all obtained from the same sample, sequenced in a study of response to subunit inactivated influenza vaccine. TCRdb redid the calling of the RT-PCR reads with MiXCR, one entry per CDR3 protein. The sample includes over 750,000 distinct CDR3 sequences, 21% of them seen just once. The sequences come from PBMCs from blood, collected about 5 days after vaccination. Source of these receptors: a man between 45 and 60 years old who received an inactivated influenza vaccine.

As DNA, the CDR3 is TGTGCCAGCAGAATCAGCGGCGCCCTGCCTCACTGGGCTAACTATGGCTACACCTTC. It translates to CASRISGALPHWANYGYTF. The V gene is TRBV2, the J gene TRBJ1-2; D not resolved. CDR3 size: 19 residues. The germline V gene has CDR1 SNHLY and CDR2 FYNNEI. Trimming shortened V by 6 bases and J by 0 bases, and 26 bases separated the two germline ends.

This chain uses TRBV24-1 with TRBJ2-1; 11 positions match TRBD2. The V segment lost 6 bases and the J segment 8 bases; nucleotides outside the gene matches: 14. The CDR3 is made up of 17 amino acids. Per the germline V gene, CDR1 is KGHDR and CDR2 is SFDVKD. Here the CDR3 reads CATSHLAGGGRMDEQFF. The CDR3 DNA reads TGTGCCACCAGTCACCTAGCGGGAGGCGGTAGGATGGATGAGCAGTTCTTC.

The chain links TRBV11-2 to TRBJ2-2; 9 bases match TRBD2. CDR3 length: 18 amino acids. The V gene's germline CDR1 is SGHAT and CDR2 FQNNGV. The V and J ends lost 5 bases and 7 bases, in that order; junction bases with no gene match: 17. DNA of the CDR3: TGTGCCAGCAGCCCCTCAGGTGGGGCGGGGGGGTACAGCGGGGAGCTGTTTTTT. Translated, it gives CASSPSGGAGGYSGELFF.

In its sample, this clonotype was seen a few times. The chain carries TRBV6-1 and TRBJ2-1, with TRBD1 identical over 11 bases. The junction had 3 bases not matched to a gene; V was cut back by 7 bases and J by 7 bases. Germline CDR1 is MNHNS and CDR2 is SASEGT. CDR3 length: 13 amino acids. The DNA of the CDR3 is TGTGCCAGCATGGGACAGGGGGGGAATGAGCAGTTCTTC. It is translated as CASMGQGGNEQFF.

This chain links TRBV7-8 with TRBJ2-7, with 15 bases that match TRBD2. The CDR3 sequence is 17 residues long. With V trimmed by 1 base and J by 1 base, 2 bases remained unmatched. Germline V CDR1 and CDR2: SGHVS, FQNEAQ. The CDR3 region has the DNA TGTGCCAGCAGCTTAGTCGGGACTAGCGGGAGGTCCTACGAGCAGTACTTC. Translating it yields CASSLVGTSGRSYEQYF.

This clonotype was seen only a few times. This chain links TRBV12-3 or TRBV12-4 with TRBJ2-7; TRBD2 matches at 9 bases. The ends lost 2 bases at V and 1 base at J; junction bases unmatched: 9. The CDR3 is 17 residues long. CDR3 region: CASSLLASGARSYEQYF. CDR3 nucleotides: TGTGCCAGCAGTTTATTAGCTAGCGGGGCGAGATCCTACGAGCAGTACTTC.

This clonotype was counted between two and nine times. V is TRBV7-9 and J is TRBJ2-2; D gene unclear. This CDR3 is built from 12 residues. The V end lost 4 bases, the J end lost 7 bases, and 7 bases lay between the germline ends. In germline, CDR1 is SEHNR, CDR2 FQNEAQ (reference sequence). The CDR3 bases are TGTGCCAGCAGCTCTTCAATCGGGGAGCTGTTTTTT. Translated, it gives CASSSSIGELFF.

J is TRBJ2-7 and V is TRBV20-1; D is uncertain. The CDR3 sequence is 14 residues long. Germline V CDR1 and CDR2: DFQATT, SNEGSKA (reference sequence). V lost 3 bases and J 0 bases, leaving 12 bases between the germline ends. CDR3 region: CSARAALTSYEQYF. The DNA of the CDR3 is TGCAGTGCTAGGGCAGCCCTTACCTCCTACGAGCAGTACTTC.

This clonotype was observed a few times. This chain joins TRBV20-1 and TRBJ2-3, with 7 bases fitting TRBD2. The V gene end was trimmed by 0 bases and the J gene end by 8 bases; junction bases not matched to a gene: 14. The germline V gene encodes CDR1 DFQATT and CDR2 SNEGSKA (reference sequence). The CDR3 extends over 16 amino acids. CDR3 in amino acids: CSARDGREWHDGTQYF. In DNA, the CDR3 is TGCAGTGCTAGAGATGGGCGGGAGTGGCACGATGGTACGCAGTATTTT.